What follows is one T cell receptor (beta chain) and its context. Its target is not known. The sample belongs to a study of T cell responses to AZD1222 COVID-19 vaccine. Profiled with immunoSEQ multiplex PCR; TCRdb holds only in-frame clones, not every one. The sample carries about 140,000 clones, 90% recorded once. Study outcomes and limitations: Most donors were white British and more were female, and clonal diversity was possibly underestimated. Regions 160-218 and 743-854 dominated among vaccine-associated CD4 TCRs spanning spike. Recipients of two AZD1222 doses showed rising Spike-specific TCR breadth and depth.

The germline CDR1 and CDR2 sequences are GTSNPN and SVGIG (reference sequence). V shed 1 base and J shed 1 base, with 17 bases lying between them. This CDR3 has 17 residues. This clonotype originated in an adult in good health. The sequencing here drew on peripheral blood, taken on day 0 of AZD1222 vaccination. The chain recombines TRBV30 with TRBJ1-5, with no clear D. As DNA, the CDR3 is TGTGCCTGGAGTGCCAATAGTTTGGGTCTAAGCAATCAGCCCCAGCATTTT. Translating gives CAWSANSLGLSNQPQHF.